A single sample is the source of the 9 T cell receptor beta chains below, sequenced in a study of blood T cell repertoires in COVID-19. The protocol was immunoSEQ multiplex PCR, while the TCRdb copy is restricted to in-frame clones and leaves out a portion. Of some 39,000 clones listed, roughly 90% are singletons. The specimen sequenced was peripheral blood. These receptors all come from a human donor in a cohort sampled during active COVID-19.

V is TRBV19 and J is TRBJ1-5; no reliable D call. Per germline, CDR1 LNHDA and CDR2 SQIVND (reference sequence). CDR3 size: 15 residues. The germline V and J ends were trimmed by 3 bases and 5 bases, with 14 bases remaining between them. The CDR3 DNA reads TGTGCCAGTAGTATCGTGGGCAGCTCCGATCAGCCCCAGCATTTT. This translates into CASSIVGSSDQPQHF.

V usage is TRBV10-3 and J usage is TRBJ2-1; 11 bases map to TRBD2. V shed 0 bases and J 6 bases; nucleotides not matched to a gene: 7. The CDR3 covers 17 residues. Germline assignment: CDR1 ENHRY and CDR2 SYGVKD. The CDR3: CAISESLGTSGGNEQFF. The CDR3 nucleotides read TGTGCCATCAGTGAGTCCCTTGGGACTAGCGGTGGCAATGAGCAGTTCTTC.

This rearrangement joins TRBV9 to TRBJ2-2; D is possibly TRBD1 (6 bases). The CDR3 covers 16 residues. CDR1 SGDLS and CDR2 YYNGEE come from the germline V gene. V was shortened by 6 bases and J by 0 bases, with 15 bases between the two germline ends. Here the CDR3 reads CASKRSPGANTGELFF. The DNA of the CDR3 is TGTGCCAGCAAACGTTCCCCAGGGGCGAACACCGGGGAGCTGTTTTTT.

J is TRBJ2-1 and V is TRBV7-2, with D possibly TRBD2 on 5 matching bases. The CDR3 is 16 residues long. Germline values: CDR1 SGHTA, CDR2 FQGNSA. Trimming cost V 5 bases and J 2 bases, with 16 bases left between them. In DNA form, the CDR3 reads TGTGCCAGCAGCACGGACCAATACGGGGCCTACAATGAGCAGTTCTTC. Translating it yields CASSTDQYGAYNEQFF.

The chain couples TRBV3-1 (or the pseudogene TRBV3-2) to TRBJ2-1; TRBD1 matches at 8 bases. V was clipped by 1 base and J by 6 bases; unmatched bases: 8. In germline, CDR1 is LGHDT, CDR2 YNNKEL (reference sequence). There are 16 residues in the CDR3. The CDR3 bases are TGTGCCAGCAGCCAAGGCCTGCAGGGGGCTGGCAATGAGCAGTTCTTC. Protein product: CASSQGLQGAGNEQFF.

The V call is TRBV9, the J call TRBJ1-2; TRBD1 aligns across 9 bases. V lost 4 bases and J lost 3; bases outside the gene matches: 7. CDR1 and CDR2 from the germline V gene are SGDLS and YYNGEE. There are 15 residues in the CDR3. The chain's CDR3 is CASSSRTGEDYGYTF. CDR3 coding DNA: TGTGCCAGCAGCTCCCGGACAGGGGAGGACTATGGCTACACCTTC.

This clone was seen just once. This chain uses TRBV4-3 with TRBJ2-5, with D perhaps matching TRBD2 (5 bases). CDR3 length: 16 residues. Trimming removed 1 base from V and 7 bases from J, with 19 bases in between. Germline V CDR1 and CDR2: LGHNA, YSLEER. The CDR3 DNA is TGCGCCAGCAGCCAAGCCGTAGGTGCGGGTTCGGGGACCCAGTACTTC. It translates to CASSQAVGAGSGTQYF.

This chain joins TRBV27 and TRBJ1-1; D is uncertain. This CDR3 region has 16 residues. Trimming stripped 4 bases from V and 5 bases from J, with 20 bases between. Germline V CDR1 and CDR2: MNHEY, SMNVEV (reference sequence). This CDR3 is CASSSKLRERHTEAFF. CDR3 in DNA: TGTGCCAGCAGTTCCAAACTCCGGGAACGACATACTGAAGCTTTCTTT.

The V call is TRBV12-2, the J call TRBJ2-1; TRBD2 is taken as the D call from the table, unchecked against the DNA. TRBV12-2 counts as a pseudogene. The CDR3 has 16 amino acids. This chain's CDR3 is CASRLAKRLAGNEQFF. As DNA, the CDR3 is TGTGCAAGTCGCTTAGCGAAAAGGCTAGCGGGCAATGAGCAGTTCTTC.